This note documents a single T cell receptor beta chain sequence. Its antigen remains unidentified. CDR3 length: 13 residues. The germline V and J ends were trimmed by 3 bases and 4 bases, with 8 bases remaining between them. CDR1 and CDR2 (germline): ENHRY, SYGVKD. This specimen belongs to a study of T cell repertoires in cytomegalovirus infection. Study-wide background: Public signatures in TCR beta pointed to CMV infection and matching HLA type.

TCRdb recomputed calls from the reads with MiXCR, one row per CDR3 protein. Here the sample spans around 770,000 distinct CDR3 sequences, just under 30% being singletons. The chain couples TRBV10-3 to TRBJ2-3; D gene uncertain. The sequencing used cultured CD8+ T cells from PBMCs, collected from culture after CMV antigen stimulation. This clonotype was obtained from a human donor in good health (CMV status not recorded). Some clones in this sample may be carry-over from other donors' samples. In DNA form, the CDR3 reads TGTGCCATCAGTGACCACCTGGCAGATACGCAGTATTTT. Its protein product is CAISDHLADTQYF.